The 25 T cell receptor beta chains below come from one sample, sequenced in a study of regulatory T cells in long-lasting Graves disease. As to time point: newly diagnosed GD, antithyroid drugs for less than 3 months. The TCR library was made from RNA extracted from PBMCs. The TCR beta library used iRepertoire HTBI primers with Arm-PCR amplification of CDR3. MiXCR was run by TCRdb on the multiplex PCR reads, yielding one entry per CDR3 protein. The sample has about 500,000 distinct CDR3 sequences, around 13% seen once. These sequences were also reported in another study, on T cells in Graves' hyperthyroidism and ophthalmopathy.

The sequences come from peripheral blood mononuclear cells (PBMCs), collected at new diagnosis, from a patient treated with antithyroid drugs. The receptors originated from a woman aged 30 to 39 with Graves disease.

A remark on this clonotype: At one boundary the junction diverges from the germline segment, which might be a read error. The chain is built from TRBV27 and TRBJ2-6; D perhaps matches TRBD1 (5 bases). This CDR3 has 15 residues. CDR1 and CDR2 (germline): MNHEY, SMNVEV (reference sequence). The CDR3 spells CASSPRPPGANILTF. Written as DNA, the CDR3 is TGTGCCAGCAGCCCCAGGCCCCCTGGGGCCAACATCCTGACTTTC.

V usage is TRBV7-9 and J usage is TRBJ1-4, with 7 bases matching TRBD1. The germline gives CDR1 SEHNR, CDR2 FQNEAQ (reference sequence). The CDR3 loop spans 14 amino acids. Trimming took 2 bases from V and 7 from J; bases not matched to a gene: 4. CDR3 DNA: TGTGCCAGCAGCTTAACCCCAGGGGGTGAAAAACTGTTTTTT. Its protein is CASSLTPGGEKLFF. The full variable domain, in which reference TRBV7-9 and TRBJ1-4 provide the parts outside the CDR3, is DTGVSQNPRHKITKRGQNVTFRCDPISEHNRLYWYRQTLGQGPEFLTYFQNEAQLEKSRLLSDRFSAERPKGSFSTLEIQRTEQGDSAMYLCASSLTPGGEKLFFGSGTQLSVL.

This clonotype was seen repeatedly, ten times or more. The chain employs TRBV28 and TRBJ1-2; D call uncertain. Deletions cut 6 bases from V and 3 bases from J, with 11 bases between. The germline gives CDR1 MDHEN, CDR2 SYDVKM. There are 13 residues in the CDR3. The CDR3 loop reads CASSPPLDYGYTF. In nucleotides, the CDR3 is TGTGCCAGCAGCCCCCCGCTCGACTATGGCTACACCTTC.

The table lists this clonotype with many counts. The rearrangement links TRBV11-2 to TRBJ2-1; D remains unclear. This CDR3 has 17 amino acids. Germline CDR1 reads SGHAT; CDR2 reads FQNNGV. Trimming left V 5 bases short and J 0 bases short, with 17 bases between. CDR3 sequence (DNA): TGTGCCAGCAGCCCTATTACCGGGCCGAGCTCCTACAATGAGCAGTTCTTC. Protein product: CASSPITGPSSYNEQFF.

In its sample, this clonotype was seen a few times. The genes are TRBV18 and TRBJ2-1, with D possibly TRBD1 on 5 matching bases. CDR1 KGHSH and CDR2 LQKENI come from the germline V gene. The CDR3 length is 14 residues. V dropped 4 bases and J dropped 5 bases, with 12 bases sitting between them. For the CDR3, the DNA is TGTGCCAGCTCACGCCGACAGAGAGACAATGAGCAGTTCTTC. Its protein is CASSRRQRDNEQFF.

The chain carries TRBV5-4 and TRBJ2-5, with TRBD2 matching 7 bases. The trim removed 3 bases at V and 4 bases at J, leaving 9 bases unmatched. CDR1 and CDR2 (germline): SGHNT, YYREEE (reference sequence). The CDR3 runs 15 residues. DNA for the CDR3: TGTGCCAGCAGCTCCCCCGCGGCTAGCGGAGAGACCCAGTACTTC. It codes for CASSSPAASGETQYF.

This clonotype was seen a handful of times. The CDR3 sequence: CASSFGGQGRSNEKLFF. CDR3 nucleotides: TGTGCCAGCAGCTTCGGAGGACAGGGGCGCTCTAATGAAAAACTGTTTTTT. The chain links TRBV7-9 to TRBJ1-4; 9 bases align to TRBD1. The CDR3 sequence is 17 residues long. V gave up 3 bases and J gave up 3 bases; unmatched junction bases: 8. Germline CDR1 reads SEHNR; CDR2 reads FQNEAQ (reference sequence). The variable domain in full, completed from reference TRBV7-9 and TRBJ1-4, reads DTGVSQNPRHKITKRGQNVTFRCDPISEHNRLYWYRQTLGQGPEFLTYFQNEAQLEKSRLLSDRFSAERPKGSFSTLEIQRTEQGDSAMYLCASSFGGQGRSNEKLFFGSGTQLSVL.

The sample holds a few counts of this clonotype. This sequence joins TRBV5-4 and TRBJ2-7; the match to TRBD1 covers 9 bases. The CDR3 runs to 14 residues. The V segment lost 6 bases and the J segment 3 bases; nucleotides outside the gene matches: 7. Germline CDR1 SGHNT, CDR2 YYREEE (reference sequence). CDR3 DNA sequence: TGTGCCAGCACGAACGGACAGGGGAACTACGAGCAGTACTTC. Translation gives CASTNGQGNYEQYF.

At least ten counts were recorded for this clonotype. The CDR3 spells CASREEASTDTQYF. CDR3 in DNA: TGTGCCAGCAGGGAGGAGGCCAGCACAGATACGCAGTATTTT. The chain couples TRBV7-8 to TRBJ2-3; possibly TRBD2 for D (5 bases). The CDR3 has 14 amino acids. Trimming took 6 bases from V and 0 from J, leaving 10 bases between them. Germline CDR1 SGHVS, CDR2 FQNEAQ.

The rearrangement uses TRBV6-1 and TRBJ1-1; TRBD1 is a possible D gene (6 bases). Trimming left V 5 bases short and J 5 bases short, with 12 bases between. This CDR3 has 13 residues. The V gene's germline CDR1 is MNHNS and CDR2 SASEGT. Here the CDR3 DNA reads TGTGCCAGCAGTACAGGGAGGAGGACTGAAGCTTTCTTT. This sequence encodes CASSTGRRTEAFF.

This clonotype was observed at least ten times. The chain uses TRBV5-1 and TRBJ1-3; D unclear. The V and J ends lost 4 bases and 0 bases respectively, with 8 bases between them. Germline values: CDR1 SGHRS, CDR2 YFSETQ. This CDR3 has 14 amino acids. The CDR3 nucleotides read TGCGCCAGCAGCGGCGGGAGCTCTGGAAACACCATATATTTT. Residues: CASSGGSSGNTIYF.

At least ten counts were recorded for this clonotype. V usage is TRBV12-3 or TRBV12-4 and J usage is TRBJ1-4; D call uncertain. V was shortened by 4 bases and J by 8 bases, with 5 bases between the two germline ends. The length of the CDR3 is 11 residues. CDR3 in amino acids: CASSSREKLFF. In DNA, the CDR3 is TGTGCCAGCAGTTCTAGGGAAAAACTGTTTTTT.

This clonotype came up many times. The chain links TRBV29-1 to TRBJ2-1, with 7 bases fitting TRBD2. The CDR3 has 17 residues. Per germline, CDR1 SQVTM and CDR2 ANQGSEA. Trimming took 7 bases from V and 0 from J; bases not matched to a gene: 15. The chain's CDR3 is CSAGRGGSVSSYNEQFF. CDR3 sequence (DNA): TGCAGCGCCGGACGGGGCGGGAGCGTTAGCTCCTACAATGAGCAGTTCTTC.

The table lists this clonotype with many counts. The V call is TRBV2, the J call TRBJ1-2; D may be TRBD1 (5 bases). V lost 3 bases and J lost 8, with 13 bases in between. This CDR3 contains 13 residues. Germline CDR1 reads SNHLY; CDR2 reads FYNNEI. CDR3 amino acids: CASSDVAGRGYTF. CDR3 coding DNA: TGTGCCAGCAGTGATGTGGCAGGGAGAGGCTACACCTTC.

There are many counts of this clonotype. The chain is built from TRBV12-3 or TRBV12-4 and TRBJ1-3; D ambiguous. This CDR3 region has 15 residues. The V end lost 0 bases, the J end lost 1 base, and 7 bases lay between the germline ends. The CDR3: CASSLAPNSGNTIYF. The CDR3, as DNA: TGTGCCAGCAGTTTAGCGCCAAATTCTGGAAACACCATATATTTT.

The chain couples TRBV12-3 or TRBV12-4 to TRBJ2-3; a possible D gene is TRBD2 (5 bases). This CDR3 has 15 residues. The ends were cut back, 8 bases at V and 0 bases at J, with 15 bases in the middle. The CDR3: CASRSSGPSTDTQYF. The CDR3 region has the DNA TGTGCCAGCCGGTCGAGCGGACCTAGCACAGATACGCAGTATTTT.

This clonotype was seen many times. The rearrangement links TRBV27 to TRBJ2-1; D possibly corresponds to TRBD2 (6 bases). The germline CDR1 and CDR2 sequences are MNHEY and SMNVEV (reference sequence). Trimming took 5 bases from V and 5 from J, leaving 16 bases between them. The CDR3 contains 15 residues. The chain's CDR3 is CASSLVGWGDNEQFF. CDR3 coding DNA: TGTGCCAGCAGTCTCGTGGGGTGGGGGGACAATGAGCAGTTCTTC.

This clonotype was counted many times. The chain uses TRBV9 and TRBJ1-1; D unresolved. The V end lost 1 base, the J end lost 0 bases, and 4 bases lay between the germline ends. Per germline, CDR1 SGDLS and CDR2 YYNGEE. The CDR3 is 13 residues long. The chain's CDR3 is CASSVSVNTEAFF. The DNA of the CDR3 is TGTGCCAGCAGCGTATCGGTGAACACTGAAGCTTTCTTT.

This clonotype was recorded at least ten times. J is TRBJ2-2 and V is TRBV2; D possibly uses TRBD1 or TRBD2 (5 bases each). V was cut by 10 bases and J by 6 bases, with 21 bases left in between. Germline-derived CDR1 and CDR2 are SNHLY and FYNNEI. This CDR3 comprises 15 residues. The CDR3 nucleotides are TGTGCCATCTCGAATGGACCGTCGGGACCCGGGGAGCTGTTTTTT. Protein product: CAISNGPSGPGELFF.

Note on this clonotype: A much larger clone differs from this one at a single base, so this may be a read error. The CDR3 nucleotides read TGTGCCAGCAGACCAATGGACAGGAGTTACATTGAAGCTTTCTTT. Protein sequence: CASRPMDRSYIEAFF. The chain employs TRBV11-2 and TRBJ1-1, with TRBD1 matching 7 bases. Germline trimming cut 6 bases from V and 7 bases from J; bases unmatched to any gene: 14. Germline V CDR1 and CDR2: SGHAT, FQNNGV. There are 15 residues in the CDR3.

This clonotype has ten or more counts. The chain recombines TRBV28 with TRBJ1-5; D is possibly TRBD1 (5 bases). The V end lost 5 bases, the J end lost 7 bases, and 15 bases lay between the germline ends. From germline, CDR1 is MDHEN and CDR2 SYDVKM. The CDR3 is 14 amino acids. CDR3 region: CASSKGQSPQPQHF. The CDR3 region has the DNA TGTGCCAGCAGTAAAGGACAATCCCCCCAGCCCCAGCATTTT.

This clonotype was counted many times. The gene calls are TRBV10-3 and TRBJ2-2; D might be TRBD2 (6 bases). V lost 6 bases, J lost 7 bases, and 15 bases lay in between. This CDR3 region has 14 residues. Germline values: CDR1 ENHRY, CDR2 SYGVKD. CDR3 region: CAIRDYTAGGELFF. Here the CDR3 DNA reads TGTGCCATCAGGGATTACACAGCGGGCGGGGAGCTGTTTTTT.

Regarding this clonotype: Given a much more abundant clone one base away, this may be a read error. The chain combines TRBV18 with TRBJ1-4; no clear D. This CDR3 contains 12 residues. Germline V CDR1 and CDR2: KGHSH, LQKENI. The V end lost 8 bases, the J end lost 8 bases, and 12 bases lay between the germline ends. CDR3 residues: CASTRLGEKLFF. As DNA, the CDR3 is TGTGCCAGCACTCGACTAGGGGAAAAACTGTTTTTT. The complete variable domain, with remaining parts taken from reference TRBV18 and TRBJ1-4, reads NAGVMQNPRHLVRRRGQEARLRCSPMKGHSHVYWYRQLPEEGLKFMVYLQKENIIDESGMPKERFSAEFPKEGPSILRIQQVVRGDSAAYFCASTRLGEKLFFGSGTQLSVL.

The table lists this clonotype with a few counts. This chain links TRBV10-3 with TRBJ1-5, with D tentatively TRBD1 (5 bases). Germline V gives CDR1 ENHRY, CDR2 SYGVKD. CDR3 size: 15 residues. Between the trimmed V and J ends, which lost 2 bases and 3 bases, there was a span of 11 bases. CDR3 loop: CAISERTRINQPQHF. The CDR3, as DNA: TGTGCCATCAGTGAGCGGACAAGGATCAATCAGCCCCAGCATTTT.

This clonotype has at least ten counts. The rearrangement joins TRBV27 to TRBJ1-5; the match to TRBD1 covers 9 bases. Trimming at V came to 5 bases and at J to 6 bases, leaving 5 bases not matched to a gene. This CDR3 contains 14 residues. Germline-derived CDR1 and CDR2 are MNHEY and SMNVEV (reference sequence). The CDR3 reads CASSPSGQGQPQHF. DNA of the CDR3: TGTGCCAGCAGTCCCTCGGGACAGGGTCAGCCCCAGCATTTT.